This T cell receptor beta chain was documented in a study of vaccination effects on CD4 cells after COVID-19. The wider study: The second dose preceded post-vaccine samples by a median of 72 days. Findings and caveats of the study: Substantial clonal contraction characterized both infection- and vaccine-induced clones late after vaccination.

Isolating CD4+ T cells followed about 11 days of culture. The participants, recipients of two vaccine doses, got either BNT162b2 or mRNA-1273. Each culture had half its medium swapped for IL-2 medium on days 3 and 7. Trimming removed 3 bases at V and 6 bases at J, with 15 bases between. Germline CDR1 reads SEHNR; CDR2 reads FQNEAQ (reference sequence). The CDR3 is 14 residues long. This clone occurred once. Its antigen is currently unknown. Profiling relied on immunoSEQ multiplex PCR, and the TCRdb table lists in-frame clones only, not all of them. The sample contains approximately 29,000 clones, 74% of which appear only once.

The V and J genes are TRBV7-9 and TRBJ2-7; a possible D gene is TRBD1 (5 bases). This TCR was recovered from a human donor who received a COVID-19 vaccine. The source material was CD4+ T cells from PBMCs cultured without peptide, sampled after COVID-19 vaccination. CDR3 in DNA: TGTGCCAGCAGCTTCGGGCAGGGTGGGGCCGAGCAGTACTTC. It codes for CASSFGQGGAEQYF.